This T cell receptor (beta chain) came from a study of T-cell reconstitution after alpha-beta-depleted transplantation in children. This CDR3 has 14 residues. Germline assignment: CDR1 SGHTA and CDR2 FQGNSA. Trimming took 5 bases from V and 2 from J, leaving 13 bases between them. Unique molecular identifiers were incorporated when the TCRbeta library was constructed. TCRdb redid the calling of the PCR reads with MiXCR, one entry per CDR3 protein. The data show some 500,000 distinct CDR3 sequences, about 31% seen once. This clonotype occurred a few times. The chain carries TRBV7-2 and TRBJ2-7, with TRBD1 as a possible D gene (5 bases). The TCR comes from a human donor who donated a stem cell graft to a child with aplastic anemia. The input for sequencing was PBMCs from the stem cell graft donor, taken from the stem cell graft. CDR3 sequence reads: CASSATDSTYEQYF. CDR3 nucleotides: TGTGCCAGCAGCGCGACAGATTCCACCTACGAGCAGTACTTC.